Sequencing of this TCR beta chain was carried out in a study of cytomegalovirus exposure and HLA in healthy donors. Study-level results: Per published accounts, TCR beta sequences correctly predicted the HLA-A and HLA-B alleles of most subjects.

Points on this clone: Its specificity is not known.

The CDR3 is 15 amino acids. Trimming removed 0 bases at V and 1 base at J, with 7 bases between. The germline V gene has CDR1 SGHRS and CDR2 YFSETQ. 13 Jbeta primers and 60 Vbeta primers were used for the PCR. Here immunoSEQ multiplex PCR was the method, and the copy in TCRdb shows in-frame clones only, minus some. The sample consists of 170,000 or so clones, 65% to 80% of them appearing once. V gene TRBV5-1 combines with J gene TRBJ1-4; D is ambiguous. The specimen sequenced was PBMCs. The receptor was isolated from a woman between 50 and 59 years old in good health and CMV-seropositive. In DNA form, the CDR3 reads TGCGCCAGCAGCTTGGGACCGGGAACTAATGAAAAACTGTTTTTT. This gives the protein CASSLGPGTNEKLFF.